Each of the 9 T cell receptor beta chains below was sequenced from the same sample in a study of T cell changes during pregnancy in multiple sclerosis. Here immunoSEQ multiplex PCR was the method, and the copy in TCRdb shows in-frame clones only, minus some. The table records roughly 23,000 clones, more than 75% of them present only once. This specimen was CD4+ T cells from peripheral blood mononuclear cells, taken in the second trimester of pregnancy. All receptors derive from a female donor in good health, enrolled as a control in a pregnancy study.

The chain uses TRBV11-3 and TRBJ2-1; TRBD2 matches at 13 bases. Looked up from germline, CDR1 is SGHNT and CDR2 is YENEEA. V lost 3 bases, J lost 7 bases, and 6 bases stayed unmatched. The CDR3 loop spans 16 amino acids. CDR3 nucleotide sequence: TGTGCCAGCAGCTTGAGAGGGACTAGCGGGATAAATGAGCAGTTCTTC. Residues: CASSLRGTSGINEQFF. Together with reference TRBV11-3 and TRBJ2-1, the CDR3 gives the full variable domain: EAGVVQSPRYKIIEKKQPVAFWCNPISGHNTLYWYLQNLGQGPELLIRYENEEAVDDSQLPKDRFSAERLKGVDSTLKIQPAELGDSAVYLCASSLRGTSGINEQFFGPGTRLTVL.

This chain uses TRBV5-5 with TRBJ2-7; 11 bases line up with TRBD2. The CDR3 is made up of 15 amino acids. Germline CDR1 and CDR2: SGHKS and YYEKEE (reference sequence). The V gene end was trimmed by 3 bases and the J gene end by 1 base; junction bases not matched to a gene: 3. DNA for the CDR3: TGTGCCAGCAGCTCCGGGACTAGCGGTTCCTACGAGCAGTACTTC. This gives the protein CASSSGTSGSYEQYF.

This clone was counted between two and nine times. J is TRBJ1-2 and V is TRBV19; the D gene is possibly TRBD1 (5 bases). Trimming took 7 bases from V and 3 from J, leaving 12 bases between them. Germline CDR1 and CDR2: LNHDA and SQIVND (reference sequence). This CDR3 comprises 13 residues. CDR3 nucleotides: TGTGCCAGTACCCGTGGGGGGTACTATGGCTACACCTTC. Translation: CASTRGGYYGYTF.

This chain joins TRBV5-1 and TRBJ2-2, with TRBD2 identical over 8 bases. The ends lost 2 bases at V and 1 base at J; junction bases unmatched: 10. This CDR3 has 18 residues. Per the germline V gene, CDR1 is SGHRS and CDR2 is YFSETQ. The DNA for the CDR3 is TGCGCCAGCAGCTTCCCAATGATCGGGAGGGGGAACACCGGGGAGCTGTTTTTT. This sequence encodes CASSFPMIGRGNTGELFF.

This clone was seen once. V gene TRBV6-1 combines with J gene TRBJ2-6, with D perhaps matching TRBD2 (7 bases). In germline, CDR1 is MNHNS, CDR2 SASEGT. Trimming pared 1 base from V and 4 bases from J, leaving 17 bases between. The CDR3 is 18 amino acids. CDR3 sequence reads: CASSEVMGGAAGANVLTF. The CDR3 DNA reads as TGTGCCAGCAGTGAAGTCATGGGGGGGGCAGCCGGGGCCAACGTCCTGACTTTC.

The chain employs TRBV10-3 and TRBJ2-3; D not certain. V dropped 3 bases and J dropped 4 bases, with 8 bases sitting between them. Germline CDR1 is ENHRY and CDR2 is SYGVKD. The CDR3 contains 13 residues. CDR3 DNA sequence: TGTGCCATCAGTGATGTGAACTCAGATACGCAGTATTTT. This translates into CAISDVNSDTQYF.

The V and J genes are TRBV6-1 and TRBJ1-1; 10 nucleotides align to TRBD1. The J segment lost 6 bases and the V segment lost 4 bases, leaving 8 bases of the junction unmatched. CDR3 length equals 15 residues. The V gene's germline CDR1 is MNHNS and CDR2 SASEGT. The CDR3 sequence: CASSAQTGGVSEAFF. The CDR3 nucleotides are TGTGCCAGCAGTGCCCAGACAGGGGGCGTTTCTGAAGCTTTCTTT.

The rearrangement links TRBV2 to TRBJ2-1; D may be TRBD1 (6 bases). Germline values: CDR1 SNHLY, CDR2 FYNNEI. The CDR3 has 14 residues. V shed 6 bases and J shed 10 bases, with 19 bases lying between them. The CDR3 protein is CASSGLLGRGEQFF. As DNA, the CDR3 is TGTGCCAGCAGCGGTCTCCTAGGCAGGGGCGAGCAGTTCTTC.

The chain couples TRBV2 to TRBJ2-7; 11 bases line up with TRBD1. The CDR3 spans 16 residues. The germline V gene has CDR1 SNHLY and CDR2 FYNNEI. Germline trimming cut 4 bases from V and 1 base from J; bases unmatched to any gene: 6. The CDR3 reads CASSAAGQGDSYEQYF. CDR3 bases: TGTGCCAGCAGTGCCGCGGGACAGGGGGATTCCTACGAGCAGTACTTC.